One sample yielded the 19 T cell receptor beta chains listed below, sequenced in a study of Ad26.COV2.S vaccination and SARS-CoV-2 variants. As to treatment: approximately 18 received Ad26.COV2.S at low or high dose, single or two shots; 5 received placebo; per-sample allocation not given. Sample collection was performed on day 63 after the first vaccine or placebo injection. Here immunoSEQ multiplex PCR was the method, and the copy in TCRdb shows in-frame clones only, minus some. Of 350,000 to 450,000 clones detected, roughly 80% appear once; the ten largest clones hold about 7.4%. The input for sequencing was peripheral blood, taken in a trial of Ad26.COV2.S vaccine versus placebo. These receptors all come from a person aged 18-65 years who received the Ad26.COV2.S COVID-19 vaccine or a placebo.

The table lists this clone with a count of one. The chain combines TRBV18 with TRBJ1-1; perhaps TRBD1 as D (6 bases). Trimming pared 0 bases from V and 7 bases from J, leaving 12 bases between. The germline V gene has CDR1 KGHSH and CDR2 LQKENI. The CDR3 has 14 amino acids. The CDR3 loop reads CASSPPGGGVEAFF. In DNA form, the CDR3 reads TGTGCCAGCTCACCACCAGGAGGGGGGGTTGAAGCTTTCTTT.

The chain recombines TRBV11-3 with TRBJ2-2, with 7 bases identical to TRBD1. This CDR3 is built from 17 residues. CDR1 and CDR2 from the germline V gene are SGHNT and YENEEA. V shed 2 bases, J shed 7 bases, and the junction held 13 bases outside the gene matches. CDR3 protein: CASSLSPMTGNRGELFF. The CDR3 DNA reads as TGTGCCAGCAGCTTATCTCCGATGACAGGGAATCGCGGGGAGCTGTTTTTT. Based on the CDR3 plus reference TRBV11-3 and TRBJ2-2, the full variable domain is EAGVVQSPRYKIIEKKQPVAFWCNPISGHNTLYWYLQNLGQGPELLIRYENEEAVDDSQLPKDRFSAERLKGVDSTLKIQPAELGDSAVYLCASSLSPMTGNRGELFFGEGSRLTVL.

This clone was seen a single time. The rearrangement links TRBV13 to TRBJ2-6; unclear D gene. There are 17 residues in the CDR3. Trimming cost V 6 bases and J 0 bases, with 15 bases left between them. Per germline, CDR1 PRHDT and CDR2 FYEKMQ (reference sequence). CDR3 in DNA: TGTGCCAGCAGAAATCCCGAAGGGATCTCTGGGGCCAACGTCCTGACTTTC. Translating gives CASRNPEGISGANVLTF.

This clone turned up a few times. This chain links TRBV4-1 with TRBJ2-7, with D perhaps matching TRBD1 or TRBD2 (5 bases each). This CDR3 has 12 amino acids. Looked up from germline, CDR1 is MGHRA and CDR2 is YSYEKL. V was trimmed by 3 bases and J by 7 bases, leaving 10 bases between them. For the CDR3, the DNA is TGCGCCAGCAGCCACCCGGGGCGGGAGCAGTACTTC. Translation gives CASSHPGREQYF.

The rearrangement uses TRBV6-5 and TRBJ2-3; the D gene is possibly TRBD2 (5 bases). Germline assignment: CDR1 MNHEY and CDR2 SVGAGI. V lost 0 bases to trimming and J lost 6 bases, with 7 bases between them. The CDR3 is 13 amino acids. The CDR3 DNA reads as TGTGCCAGCAGTTACTCTGAGCGGGATACGCAGTATTTT. Its protein product is CASSYSERDTQYF.

The chain uses TRBV5-4 and TRBJ1-6; unclear D gene. V was trimmed by 3 bases and J by 11 bases, leaving 12 bases between them. CDR1 is SGHNT, CDR2 YYREEE, per germline (reference sequence). CDR3 size: 13 residues. The CDR3 DNA sequence: TGTGCCAGCAGCTGGGAGAGAGTGCCACCCCTCCACTTT. Protein: CASSWERVPPLHF.

The chain is built from TRBV19 and TRBJ2-2; perhaps TRBD1 as D (6 bases). CDR3 length equals 13 residues. CDR1 LNHDA and CDR2 SQIVND come from the germline V gene (reference sequence). V dropped 9 bases and J dropped 6 bases, with 14 bases sitting between them. CDR3 residues: CASGQGWPGELFF. The DNA of the CDR3 is TGTGCCAGCGGCCAGGGGTGGCCCGGGGAGCTGTTTTTT.

This rearrangement joins TRBV9 to TRBJ2-1; no clear D. The CDR3 has 16 amino acids. Germline V gene data show CDR1 as SGDLS and CDR2 as YYNGEE. Trimming took off 4 bases at V and 0 bases at J, with 14 bases between the two ends. The CDR3 loop reads CASSTRTAVSYNEQFF. Written as DNA, the CDR3 is TGTGCCAGCAGCACCAGGACGGCGGTCTCCTACAATGAGCAGTTCTTC.

The chain joins TRBV6-5 to TRBJ2-1; TRBD1 is a possible D gene (6 bases). The CDR3 spans 12 residues. Germline values: CDR1 MNHEY, CDR2 SVGAGI. Trimming removed 5 bases at V and 15 bases at J, with 17 bases between. The CDR3 nucleotides read TGTGCCAGCAGTCATCCAGGGGCAGCGCGGTTCTTC. Amino acid sequence: CASSHPGAARFF.

This chain links TRBV24-1 with TRBJ1-2; D gene ambiguous. The ends were cut back, 10 bases at V and 6 bases at J, with 11 bases in the middle. Germline-derived CDR1 and CDR2 are KGHDR and SFDVKD. The CDR3 is made up of 11 amino acids. DNA of the CDR3: TGTGCCACTCAGGCCGCGGATGGCTACACCTTC. Amino acid sequence: CATQAADGYTF.

V is TRBV5-6 and J is TRBJ1-4, with D possibly being TRBD1 (6 bases). CDR1 SGHDT and CDR2 YYEEEE come from the germline V gene. V lost 6 bases to trimming and J lost 2 bases, with 14 bases between them. The CDR3 extends over 15 amino acids. The CDR3 DNA reads as TGTGCCAGCACCCCCGGGGGCGCGACTAATGAAAAACTGTTTTTT. Encoded protein: CASTPGGATNEKLFF.

The chain is built from TRBV7-9 and TRBJ1-1; D gene unclear. V gave up 5 bases and J gave up 7 bases, with 8 bases separating them. Germline lookup yields CDR1 SEHNR and CDR2 FQNEAQ (reference sequence). The CDR3 length is 11 residues. CDR3 DNA: TGTGCCAGCAGCCTTTCGGATGAAGCTTTCTTT. This encodes CASSLSDEAFF. Supplemented by reference TRBV7-9 and TRBJ1-1, the full variable domain reads DTGVSQNPRHKITKRGQNVTFRCDPISEHNRLYWYRQTLGQGPEFLTYFQNEAQLEKSRLLSDRFSAERPKGSFSTLEIQRTEQGDSAMYLCASSLSDEAFFGQGTRLTVV.

The chain is built from TRBV7-9 and TRBJ1-2; 7 bases are shared with TRBD1. The CDR3 sequence is 15 residues long. V was pared by 4 bases and J by 4 bases, with 9 bases of the junction left unmatched. Germline V lookup: CDR1 SEHNR, CDR2 FQNEAQ (reference sequence). The DNA of the CDR3 is TGTGCCAGCAGCTCCGGGACAGCCGTCGCCTATGGCTACACCTTC. Protein sequence: CASSSGTAVAYGYTF.

The rearrangement joins TRBV12-5 to TRBJ2-3; no firm D call. The CDR3 is 19 amino acids. V lost 2 bases and J lost 6, with 27 bases in between. Germline V gene lookup returns CDR1 LGHNT and CDR2 FRNRAP. The CDR3 DNA reads as TGTGCTAGTGGTTTGTCCCCTTACCAGTGGGCCCAAGGGCTGGATACGCAGTATTTT. It specifies CASGLSPYQWAQGLDTQYF.

V gene TRBV5-1 combines with J gene TRBJ1-2; D is possibly TRBD1 (6 bases). Germline CDR1 is SGHRS and CDR2 is YFSETQ. Trimming removed 5 bases from V and 8 bases from J, with 25 bases in between. The CDR3 covers 16 residues. The CDR3 loop reads CASRGARLNWAKGYTF. The CDR3 DNA is TGCGCCAGCAGGGGGGCCCGGCTGAATTGGGCAAAGGGCTACACCTTC.

The chain uses TRBV29-1 and TRBJ2-1; 9 bases align to TRBD2. The trim removed 6 bases at V and 3 bases at J, leaving 6 bases unmatched. This CDR3 has 14 amino acids. The germline V gene has CDR1 SQVTM and CDR2 ANQGSEA. This chain's CDR3 is CSVLQAGGYNEQFF. CDR3 coding DNA: TGCAGCGTCCTACAAGCGGGGGGCTACAATGAGCAGTTCTTC.

Of note for this clone: Different DNA sequences within this sample yield the same CDR3. This chain connects TRBV7-6 to TRBJ1-1; no firm D call. The CDR3 is 13 amino acids. Trimming removed 2 bases at V and 0 bases at J, with 4 bases between. Germline CDR1 reads SGHVS; CDR2 reads FNYEAQ. CDR3 sequence (DNA): TGTGCCAGCAGCTTATCCTTGAACACTGAAGCTTTCTTT. Translated: CASSLSLNTEAFF.

The rearrangement uses TRBV19 and TRBJ2-7; 7 positions agree with TRBD2. Looked up from germline, CDR1 is LNHDA and CDR2 is SQIVND (reference sequence). CDR3 length: 15 amino acids. V trimming: 5 bases; J trimming: 7 bases; junction bases outside the gene matches: 14. The CDR3, as DNA: TGTGCCAGTAGTGTTGGATTGGGAGGGTTTGGGGAGCAGTACTTC. Translated, it gives CASSVGLGGFGEQYF.

V gene TRBV20-1 combines with J gene TRBJ1-4; no reliable D call. Germline lookup yields CDR1 DFQATT and CDR2 SNEGSKA (reference sequence). Trimming cost V 6 bases and J 8 bases, with 4 bases left between them. The CDR3 has 9 amino acids. The CDR3 DNA reads TGCAGTGCGGGGGAAAAACTGTTTTTT. Residues: CSAGEKLFF.